This T cell receptor beta chain was found in a study of blood T cells in healthy people across ages. Study results and caveats: Higher diversity, along with more naive CD4+ cells, distinguished long-lived donors from aged donors.

The sample holds a few counts of this clonotype. No antigen is known for it. Germline CDR1 reads MGHRA; CDR2 reads YSYEKL. V lost 0 bases to trimming and J lost 0 bases, with 11 bases between them. CDR3 length equals 16 residues. A second PCR, run for about 7 to 12 cycles, used a sample-barcoded 5' primer plus a J-beta primer mix. Each cDNA molecule carried a tag from a template-switch adaptor that contained 12 random nucleotides. Each CDR3 protein gets one entry after TCRdb re-called the 5' RACE reads with MiXCR. This table has roughly 550,000 distinct CDR3 sequences, about 25% appearing once. The same data also contributed to another study, on T cells of mothers and their children. From that second work: Sequencing returned over 9 million TCR beta CDR3 reads per mother and around 3 million per child.

The V and J genes are TRBV4-1 and TRBJ1-1; D might be TRBD1 (5 bases). The sample was blood. The TCR was taken from a boy younger than 18 in good health. The CDR3 DNA follows: TGCGCCAGCAGCCAAGATCGTGAGGGGCTGAACACTGAAGCTTTCTTT. Encoded protein: CASSQDREGLNTEAFF.